This T cell receptor beta chain was sequenced in a study of T cells in Graves' hyperthyroidism and ophthalmopathy. The sample holds a few counts of this clonotype. Amplification of TCR beta CDR3 regions used RNA as the template. In the first-round RT-PCR of the TCR CDR3, the HTBI primer set was used. TCRdb re-analysed the multiplex PCR reads in MiXCR, keeping a single row per CDR3 protein. The sample consists of some 600,000 distinct CDR3 sequences, about 15% of them appearing once. Germline loops: CDR1 DFQATT, CDR2 SNEGSKA (reference sequence). Deletions cut 1 base from V and 6 bases from J, with 10 bases between. The CDR3 loop spans 12 amino acids. Any symptoms of ophthalmopathy came after the first hyperthyroidism diagnosis, from which the blood sample dates. Extraction of PBMCs used 7.5 to 10 ml of fresh peripheral blood.

The TCR sequence derives from a woman in her twenties or thirties with Graves' hyperthyroidism that later progressed to Graves' ophthalmopathy. The V gene is TRBV20-1, the J gene TRBJ2-7; D remains unclear. The sample was blood. CDR3 coding DNA: TGCAGTGCTAGAGTGTCCCATGGCGAGCAGTACTTC. It yields the protein CSARVSHGEQYF.